This TCR beta chain was found in a study of Graves' ophthalmopathy and Graves' hyperthyroidism. Study context: Ophthalmopathy absent within 18 months of follow-up marked hyperthyroidism as stable.

Findings and caveats of the study: Blood was where most expanded thyroid clonotypes above 0.001 frequency also turned up.

Patients newly diagnosed with hyperthyroidism, under 2 months' duration, were aged 18 to 65, the study reports. TCR beta CDR3 regions were amplified from RNA transcripts. Amplification began with first-round RT-PCR using HTBI primers, then second-round multiplex PCR was performed. A single record per CDR3 protein comes from TCRdb applying MiXCR to the multiplex PCR reads. The sample includes a few hundred thousand distinct CDR3 sequences, under 40% seen only once; the top ten take about 4.1%. The CDR3 has 11 residues. Trimming took off 3 bases at V and 4 bases at J, with 6 bases between the two ends. Germline assignment: CDR1 DFQATT and CDR2 SNEGSKA (reference sequence). This clonotype was seen at least ten times. Its antigen is still unknown.

The sample taken for sequencing was peripheral blood or thyroid tissue (not recorded which). The source is an adult man with Graves' hyperthyroidism. The chain recombines TRBV20-1 with TRBJ2-5, with D unresolved. CDR3 nucleotides: TGCAGTGCTAGCTCCGCAGAGACCCAGTACTTC. Its protein is CSASSAETQYF.